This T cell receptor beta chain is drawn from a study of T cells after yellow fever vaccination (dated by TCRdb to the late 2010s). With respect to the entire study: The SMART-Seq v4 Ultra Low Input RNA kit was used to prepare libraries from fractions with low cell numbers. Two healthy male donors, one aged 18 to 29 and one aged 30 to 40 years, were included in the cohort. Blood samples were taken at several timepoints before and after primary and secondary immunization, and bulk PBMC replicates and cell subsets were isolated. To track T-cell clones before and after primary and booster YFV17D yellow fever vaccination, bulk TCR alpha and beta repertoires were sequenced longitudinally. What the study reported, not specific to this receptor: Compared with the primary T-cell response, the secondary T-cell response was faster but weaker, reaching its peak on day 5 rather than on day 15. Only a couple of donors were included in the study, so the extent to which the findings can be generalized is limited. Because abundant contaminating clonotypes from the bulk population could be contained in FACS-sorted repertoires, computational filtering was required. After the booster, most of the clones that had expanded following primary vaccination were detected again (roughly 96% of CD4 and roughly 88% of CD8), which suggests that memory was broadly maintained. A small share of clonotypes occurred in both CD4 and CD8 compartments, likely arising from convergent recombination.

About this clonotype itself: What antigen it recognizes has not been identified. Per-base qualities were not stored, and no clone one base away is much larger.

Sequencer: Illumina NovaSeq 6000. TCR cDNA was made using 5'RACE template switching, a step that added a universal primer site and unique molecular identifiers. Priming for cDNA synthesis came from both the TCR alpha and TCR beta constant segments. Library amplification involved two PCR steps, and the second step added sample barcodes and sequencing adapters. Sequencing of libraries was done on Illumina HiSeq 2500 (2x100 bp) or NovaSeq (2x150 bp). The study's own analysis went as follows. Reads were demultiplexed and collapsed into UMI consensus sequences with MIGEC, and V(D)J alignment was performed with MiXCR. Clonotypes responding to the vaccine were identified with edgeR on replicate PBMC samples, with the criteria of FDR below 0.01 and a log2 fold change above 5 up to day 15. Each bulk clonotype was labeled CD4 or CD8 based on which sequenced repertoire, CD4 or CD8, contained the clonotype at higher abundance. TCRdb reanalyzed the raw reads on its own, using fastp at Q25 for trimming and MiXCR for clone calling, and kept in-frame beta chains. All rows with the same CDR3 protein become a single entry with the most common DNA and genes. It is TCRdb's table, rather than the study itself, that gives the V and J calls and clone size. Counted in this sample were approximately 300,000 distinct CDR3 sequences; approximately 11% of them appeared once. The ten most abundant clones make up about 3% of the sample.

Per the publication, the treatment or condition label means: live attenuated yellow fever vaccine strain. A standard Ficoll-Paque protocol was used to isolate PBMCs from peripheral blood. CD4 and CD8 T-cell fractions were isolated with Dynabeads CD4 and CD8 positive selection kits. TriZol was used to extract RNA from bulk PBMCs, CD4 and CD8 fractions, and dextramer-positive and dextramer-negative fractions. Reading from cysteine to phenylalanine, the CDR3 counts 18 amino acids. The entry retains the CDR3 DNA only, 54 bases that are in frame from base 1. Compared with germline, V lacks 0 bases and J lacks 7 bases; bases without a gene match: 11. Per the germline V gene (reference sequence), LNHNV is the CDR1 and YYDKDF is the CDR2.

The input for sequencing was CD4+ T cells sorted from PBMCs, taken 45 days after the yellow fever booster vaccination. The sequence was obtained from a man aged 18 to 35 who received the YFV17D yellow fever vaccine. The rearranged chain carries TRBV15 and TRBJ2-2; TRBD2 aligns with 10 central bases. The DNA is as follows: TGTGCCACCAGCAGAGATTTGAGTAGCGGGGGGTTAGGCGGGGAGCTGTTTTTT. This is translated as CATSRDLSSGGLGGELFF.